A single T cell receptor beta chain is shown here with its context. Its antigen is unknown. V lost 5 bases and J 9 bases, leaving 14 bases between the germline ends. This CDR3 is 13 amino acids long. CDR1 and CDR2 from the germline V gene are MDHEN and SYDVKM. TCRdb's table, derived via immunoSEQ multiplex PCR, lists solely in-frame clones and lacks some. The sample includes about 520,000 clones, roughly 95% of them seen just once. The record originates from a study of shared clonotypes between healthy human individuals. Study-wide results and limits: Only a few donors were included, so the genetic and exposure-history diversity represented was limited.

The clonotype comes from a woman aged 25 to 45 in good health. The chain combines TRBV28 with TRBJ1-5, with D maybe TRBD1 (6 bases). The sequenced sample consisted of naive CD4+ T cells sorted from blood. Regarding subset: CD45RA+ positively selected. CDR3 loop: CASSLTGQGPQHF. The CDR3 DNA sequence: TGTGCCAGCAGTCTGACAGGCCAAGGGCCCCAGCATTTT. Based on the CDR3 plus reference TRBV28 and TRBJ1-5, the full variable domain is DVKVTQSSRYLVKRTGEKVFLECVQDMDHENMFWYRQDPGLGLRLIYFSYDVKMKEKGDIPEGYSVSREKKERFSLILESASTNQTSMYLCASSLTGQGPQHFGDGTRLSIL.